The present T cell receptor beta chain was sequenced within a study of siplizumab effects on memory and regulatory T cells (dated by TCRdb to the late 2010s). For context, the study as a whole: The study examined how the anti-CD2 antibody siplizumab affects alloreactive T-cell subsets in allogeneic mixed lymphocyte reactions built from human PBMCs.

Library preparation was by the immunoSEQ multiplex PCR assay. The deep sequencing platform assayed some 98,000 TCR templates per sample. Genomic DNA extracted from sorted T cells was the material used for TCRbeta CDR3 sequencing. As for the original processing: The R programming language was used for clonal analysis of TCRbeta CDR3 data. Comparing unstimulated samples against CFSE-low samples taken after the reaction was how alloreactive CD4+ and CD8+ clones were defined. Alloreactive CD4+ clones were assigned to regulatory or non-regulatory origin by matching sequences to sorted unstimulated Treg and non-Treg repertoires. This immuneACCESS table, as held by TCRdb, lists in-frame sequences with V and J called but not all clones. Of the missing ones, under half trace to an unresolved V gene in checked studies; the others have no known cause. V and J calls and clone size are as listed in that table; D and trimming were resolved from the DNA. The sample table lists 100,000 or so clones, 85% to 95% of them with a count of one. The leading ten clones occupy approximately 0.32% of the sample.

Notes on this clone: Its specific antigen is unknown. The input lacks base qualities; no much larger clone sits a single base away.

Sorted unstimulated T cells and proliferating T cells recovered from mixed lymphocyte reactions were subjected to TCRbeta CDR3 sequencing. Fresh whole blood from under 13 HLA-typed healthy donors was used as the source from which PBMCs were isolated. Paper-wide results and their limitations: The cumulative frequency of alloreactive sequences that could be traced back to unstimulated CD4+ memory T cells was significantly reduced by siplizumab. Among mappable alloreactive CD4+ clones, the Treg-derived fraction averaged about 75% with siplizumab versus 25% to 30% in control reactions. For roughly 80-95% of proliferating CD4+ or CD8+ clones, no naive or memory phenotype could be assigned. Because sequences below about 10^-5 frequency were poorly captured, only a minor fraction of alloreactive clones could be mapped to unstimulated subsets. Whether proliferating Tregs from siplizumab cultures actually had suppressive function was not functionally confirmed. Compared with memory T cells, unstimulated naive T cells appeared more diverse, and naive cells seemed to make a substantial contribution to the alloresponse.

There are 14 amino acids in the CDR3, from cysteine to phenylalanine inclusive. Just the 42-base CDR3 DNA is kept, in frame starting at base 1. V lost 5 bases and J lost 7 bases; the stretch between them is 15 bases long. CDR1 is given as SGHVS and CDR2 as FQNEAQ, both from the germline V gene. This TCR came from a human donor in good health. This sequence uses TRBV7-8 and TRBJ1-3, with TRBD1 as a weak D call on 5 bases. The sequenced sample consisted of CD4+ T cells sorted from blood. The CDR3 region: CASSNGPQGNTIYF. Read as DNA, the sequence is TGTGCCAGCAGCAACGGGCCCCAGGGTAACACCATATATTTT.